One and the same sample provided the 30 T cell receptor beta chains below, sequenced in a study of T cell responses to AZD1222 COVID-19 vaccine (dated by TCRdb to about 2021). Libraries were constructed by the immunoSEQ multiplex PCR assay. TCRdb carries this immuneACCESS record with in-frame sequences only. Its versions omit some clonotypes, under half of them owing to an unresolved V gene in the studies checked, with the rest unexplained. The sample data list over 130,000 clones, and less than 95% of these were observed just once. Around 7.6% of the sample comes from the top ten. In light of the paper, this sample's time point label describes: about 28 days (+/-7) after the second vaccine dose. This specimen's treatment or condition label, interpreted: meningococcal conjugate vaccine given as trial control. The sample here was peripheral blood, taken 28 days after the second dose of the MenACWY control vaccine. Receptors were obtained from an adult who received the MenACWY meningococcal vaccine as a control.

The rearrangement links TRBV3-1 (or the pseudogene TRBV3-2) to TRBJ2-3; either TRBD1 or TRBD2 may fit D (5 bases each). V gave up 1 base and J gave up 4 bases, with 6 bases separating them. Germline V gene lookup returns CDR1 LGHDT and CDR2 YNNKEL (reference sequence). This CDR3 is 13 amino acids long. In DNA form, the CDR3 reads TGTGCCAGCAGCCAAGTGGGGGCAGATACGCAGTATTTT. This encodes CASSQVGADTQYF.

The chain carries TRBV5-4 and TRBJ2-5; 9 positions match TRBD1. Germline values: CDR1 SGHNT, CDR2 YYREEE (reference sequence). This CDR3 contains 15 residues. V dropped 7 bases and J dropped 2; count of bases not matched to a gene: 9. CDR3 in amino acids: CASFVQGARQETQYF. The CDR3 DNA reads TGTGCCAGCTTCGTACAGGGGGCTCGTCAAGAGACCCAGTACTTC.

The rearrangement links TRBV7-6 to TRBJ1-6, with 7 bases aligning to TRBD1. The J segment lost 7 bases and the V segment lost 1 base, leaving 7 bases of the junction unmatched. From germline, CDR1 is SGHVS and CDR2 FNYEAQ. The CDR3 consists of 16 residues. The chain's CDR3 is CASSLVSTGQNSPLHF. DNA of the CDR3: TGTGCCAGCAGCTTAGTGTCGACAGGGCAGAATTCACCCCTCCACTTT.

The chain combines TRBV29-1 with TRBJ2-7; tentative D call: TRBD1 (6 bases). The CDR3 has 14 amino acids. CDR1 SQVTM and CDR2 ANQGSEA come from the germline V gene. The ends were cut back, 4 bases at V and 6 bases at J, with 19 bases in the middle. The CDR3 sequence is CSVGQGLSVGEQYF. The DNA for the CDR3 is TGCAGCGTTGGCCAGGGGCTAAGTGTGGGCGAGCAGTACTTC.

This clone was seen only once. This rearrangement joins TRBV7-2 to TRBJ2-2; D is tentatively TRBD1 or TRBD2 (5 bases each). This CDR3 contains 16 residues. Germline lookup yields CDR1 SGHTA and CDR2 FQGNSA. V lost 1 base and J lost 4, with 13 bases in between. The CDR3: CASSLVGGGGTGELFF. The CDR3 DNA sequence: TGTGCCAGCAGCTTAGTTGGTGGTGGGGGCACCGGGGAGCTGTTTTTT.

The chain uses TRBV4-3 and TRBJ1-2; 8 nucleotides agree with TRBD1. Germline-derived CDR1 and CDR2 are LGHNA and YSLEER. Unmatched junction bases numbered 6, after V lost 5 bases and J lost 1 base. The CDR3 is made up of 15 amino acids. The CDR3 loop reads CASSTRTGSNYGYTF. The DNA for the CDR3 is TGCGCCAGCAGCACCAGGACAGGGAGTAACTATGGCTACACCTTC.

The V call is TRBV28, the J call TRBJ1-5; D remains unclear. CDR3 length: 13 residues. The germline gives CDR1 MDHEN, CDR2 SYDVKM. Trimming removed 8 bases at V and 3 bases at J, with 11 bases between. The CDR3 protein is CASVTGINQPQHF. The CDR3 DNA follows: TGTGCCAGCGTAACCGGGATCAATCAGCCCCAGCATTTT.

The rearrangement links TRBV19 to TRBJ2-7; 7 positions agree with TRBD1. Germline V gives CDR1 LNHDA, CDR2 SQIVND (reference sequence). The CDR3 length is 17 residues. The ends lost 2 bases at V and 2 bases at J; junction bases unmatched: 12. The CDR3 spells CASSIRQGSKDTYEQYF. The CDR3 DNA sequence: TGTGCCAGTAGTATACGACAGGGAAGCAAAGATACCTACGAGCAGTACTTC.

The chain combines TRBV11-2 with TRBJ2-5; TRBD2 matches at 7 bases. Germline CDR1 reads SGHAT; CDR2 reads FQNNGV. CDR3 size: 13 residues. With V trimmed by 8 bases and J by 3 bases, 6 bases remained unmatched. CDR3 region: CASFGREKETQYF. CDR3 DNA sequence: TGTGCCAGCTTTGGGAGGGAAAAAGAGACCCAGTACTTC.

In this sample, this clone turned up a few times. The chain uses TRBV28 and TRBJ2-7; D tentatively reads TRBD1 or TRBD2 (6 bases each). Trimming left V 4 bases short and J 5 bases short, with 15 bases between. The CDR3 loop spans 14 amino acids. From germline, CDR1 is MDHEN and CDR2 SYDVKM. The CDR3 reads CASSYREWRDEQYF. For the CDR3, the DNA is TGTGCCAGCAGTTACAGGGAGTGGAGGGACGAGCAGTACTTC.

This chain connects TRBV2 to TRBJ2-1, with TRBD1 as a possible D gene (6 bases). The CDR3 extends over 11 amino acids. The V end was cut by 8 bases, the J end by 5 bases, with 7 bases between. The germline V gene has CDR1 SNHLY and CDR2 FYNNEI. The CDR3 DNA reads as TGTGCCAGCGGACAGCACAATGAGCAGTTCTTC. The encoded protein is CASGQHNEQFF. The full variable domain, rest sourced from reference TRBV2 and TRBJ2-1, is EPEVTQTPSHQVTQMGQEVILRCVPISNHLYFYWYRQILGQKVEFLVSFYNNEISEKSEIFDDQFSVERPDGSNFTLKIRSTKLEDSAMYFCASGQHNEQFFGPGTRLTVL.

Here the CDR3 DNA reads TGTGCCAGCAGTGAAGCGACTAGCGGGAGGGGCAATGAGCAGTTCTTC. It yields the protein CASSEATSGRGNEQFF. V is TRBV6-1 and J is TRBJ2-1, with TRBD2 identical over 14 bases. CDR1 is MNHNS and CDR2 is SASEGT in the germline V gene. The CDR3 sequence is 16 residues long. The J segment lost 6 bases and the V segment lost 0 bases, leaving 1 base of the junction unmatched.

The chain uses TRBV7-2 and TRBJ2-7, with D perhaps TRBD2 (6 bases). Trimming pared 8 bases from V and 3 bases from J, leaving 17 bases between. This CDR3 spans 14 amino acids. Germline V gene data show CDR1 as SGHTA and CDR2 as FQGNSA. CDR3 coding DNA: TGTGCCAGCGGTGGGGGGAGAGGGCACTACGAGCAGTACTTC. The encoded protein is CASGGGRGHYEQYF. Full variable domain (remainder filled in from reference TRBV7-2 and TRBJ2-7): GAGVSQSPSNKVTEKGKDVELRCDPISGHTALYWYRQSLGQGLEFLIYFQGNSAPDKSGLPSDRFSAERTGGSVSTLTIQRTQQEDSAVYLCASGGGRGHYEQYFGPGTRLTVT.

V gene TRBV6-5 combines with J gene TRBJ1-6; 9 bases are a match to TRBD1. The V gene's germline CDR1 is MNHEY and CDR2 SVGAGI. The CDR3 length is 14 residues. V trimming: 6 bases; J trimming: 10 bases; junction bases outside the gene matches: 7. The CDR3 region has the DNA TGTGCCAGCAGCTGGGACAGGGAGGGATCACCCCTCCACTTT. Its translation is CASSWDREGSPLHF.

V gene TRBV3-1 (or the pseudogene TRBV3-2) combines with J gene TRBJ2-7; a weak D match, TRBD1 (5 bases). This CDR3 has 13 residues. The germline V gene encodes CDR1 LGHDT and CDR2 YNNKEL (reference sequence). The V end lost 5 bases, the J end lost 6 bases, and 14 bases lay between the germline ends. The chain's CDR3 is CASSTGRRPEQYF. The CDR3 coding sequence is TGTGCCAGCAGCACAGGACGGAGACCCGAGCAGTACTTC.

This clone was recorded only once. The chain couples TRBV7-3 to TRBJ1-1; D gene unclear. Deletions cut 6 bases from V and 6 bases from J, with 14 bases between. Germline lookup yields CDR1 SGHTA and CDR2 FQGTGA. The CDR3 runs 13 residues. CDR3 in amino acids: CASSFGWASEAFF. The CDR3 DNA reads as TGTGCCAGCAGTTTTGGATGGGCCTCTGAAGCTTTCTTT.

This chain links TRBV28 with TRBJ1-5; D gene unclear. This CDR3 is built from 15 residues. Trimming shortened V by 7 bases and J by 2 bases, and 15 bases separated the two germline ends. In germline, CDR1 is MDHEN, CDR2 SYDVKM. DNA for the CDR3: TGTGCCAGCACCGACCACGACAAGGGCAATCAGCCCCAGCATTTT. Residues: CASTDHDKGNQPQHF.

The chain has TRBV12-3 or TRBV12-4 and TRBJ2-2; maybe TRBD2 (5 bases). V was pared by 7 bases and J by 6 bases, with 12 bases between. This CDR3 contains 13 residues. CDR3 nucleotide sequence: TGTGCCAGCACTCGCCTAGCCGCCGGGGAGCTGTTTTTT. It is translated as CASTRLAAGELFF.

Only one count was recorded for this clone. CDR3 protein: CSVVEGSGDTEAFF. Here the CDR3 DNA reads TGCAGCGTTGTTGAAGGGTCTGGCGACACTGAAGCTTTCTTT. The V gene is TRBV29-1, the J gene TRBJ1-1, with D unclear. This CDR3 has 14 amino acids. Germline lookup yields CDR1 SQVTM and CDR2 ANQGSEA. V was clipped by 4 bases and J by 3 bases, with 15 bases between them.

V gene TRBV30 combines with J gene TRBJ2-2; D unclear. Per the germline V gene, CDR1 is GTSNPN and CDR2 is SVGIG (reference sequence). This CDR3 is built from 13 residues. Trimming removed 3 bases from V and 4 bases from J, with 9 bases in between. The CDR3 DNA reads TGTGCCTGGAGCATGGGGTCCACCGGGGAGCTGTTTTTT. Protein sequence: CAWSMGSTGELFF.

The V gene is TRBV3-1 (or the pseudogene TRBV3-2), the J gene TRBJ2-5; 9 bases are a match to TRBD2. The CDR3 runs to 17 residues. Germline trimming cut 0 bases from V and 2 bases from J; bases unmatched to any gene: 7. Per germline, CDR1 LGHDT and CDR2 YNNKEL (reference sequence). CDR3 nucleotide sequence: TGTGCCAGCAGCCAAGATCCCGTCCTAGCGGGACAAGAGACCCAGTACTTC. It is translated as CASSQDPVLAGQETQYF.

This rearrangement joins TRBV19 to TRBJ1-6, with D maybe TRBD1 (6 bases). V lost 11 bases and J lost 7, with 15 bases in between. The CDR3 covers 13 residues. Germline V gene data show CDR1 as LNHDA and CDR2 as SQIVND (reference sequence). The CDR3 loop reads CASSAQGNSPLHF. DNA for the CDR3: TGTGCCTCATCCGCCCAGGGGAATTCACCCCTCCACTTT.

The chain uses TRBV3-1 (or the pseudogene TRBV3-2) and TRBJ1-5, with 7 nucleotides matching TRBD1. This CDR3 is built from 16 residues. V lost 0 bases, J lost 9 bases, and 11 bases stayed unmatched. The V gene's germline CDR1 is LGHDT and CDR2 YNNKEL (reference sequence). This chain's CDR3 is CASSQDAGGSQWPQHF. Written as DNA, the CDR3 is TGTGCCAGCAGCCAAGACGCAGGGGGATCCCAATGGCCCCAGCATTTT.

This chain links TRBV29-1 with TRBJ2-1, with 8 positions matching TRBD2. With V trimmed by 7 bases and J by 9 bases, 2 bases remained unmatched. This CDR3 is 10 amino acids long. Germline V gene data show CDR1 as SQVTM and CDR2 as ANQGSEA. The CDR3 DNA sequence: TGCAGCGAGAGCGGGAGTGAGCAGTTCTTC. This gives the protein CSESGSEQFF.

This chain links TRBV7-9 with TRBJ2-7; 8 bases agree with TRBD1. The length of the CDR3 is 16 residues. Germline-derived CDR1 and CDR2 are SEHNR and FQNEAQ (reference sequence). J was trimmed by 3 bases and V by 1 base; bases with no gene match: 8. CDR3 sequence: CASSLGGGQGRYEQYF. The CDR3 nucleotides are TGTGCCAGCAGCTTAGGGGGCGGACAGGGCCGCTACGAGCAGTACTTC.

The J gene is TRBJ2-5, the V gene TRBV7-2, with D perhaps matching TRBD1 or TRBD2 (6 bases each). V was trimmed by 3 bases and J by 4 bases, leaving 18 bases between them. This CDR3 region has 16 residues. Germline values: CDR1 SGHTA, CDR2 FQGNSA. The CDR3 DNA reads as TGTGCCAGCAGCTTTGGCTCGAAAGGGGGGTCAGAGACCCAGTACTTC. Translation gives CASSFGSKGGSETQYF.

The CDR3 DNA sequence: TGTGCCAGCAGTCCGAGACACGCCGTCTATGGCTACACCTTC. Its translation is CASSPRHAVYGYTF. The chain employs TRBV27 and TRBJ1-2; D remains ambiguous. Trimming removed 5 bases from V and 4 bases from J, with 14 bases in between. The CDR3 has 14 residues. CDR1 is MNHEY, CDR2 SMNVEV, per germline (reference sequence).

The CDR3 here is CATSRDWGTSGKGAQYF. CDR3 bases: TGTGCCACCAGCAGAGATTGGGGAACTAGCGGAAAGGGGGCCCAGTACTTC. The chain employs TRBV15 and TRBJ2-5; the match to TRBD2 covers 8 bases. There are 17 residues in the CDR3. Germline CDR1 LNHNV, CDR2 YYDKDF (reference sequence). Unmatched junction bases numbered 15, after V lost 0 bases and J lost 9 bases.

The chain carries TRBV28 and TRBJ2-7, with TRBD2 matching 10 bases. The J segment lost 3 bases and the V segment lost 6 bases, leaving 8 bases of the junction unmatched. The length of the CDR3 is 15 residues. The germline gives CDR1 MDHEN, CDR2 SYDVKM. Here the CDR3 DNA reads TGTGCCAGCAGCCCTTCGACTAGCGGGCACTACGAGCAGTACTTC. It encodes CASSPSTSGHYEQYF.

The J gene is TRBJ2-3, the V gene TRBV5-1, with 7 nucleotides matching TRBD1. V gave up 7 bases and J gave up 8 bases; unmatched junction bases: 10. Germline V gene sequence: CDR1 SGHRS, CDR2 YFSETQ. This CDR3 spans 13 amino acids. In nucleotides, the CDR3 is TGCGCCAGCGGAGGTCCGCGACAGGGTACGCAGTATTTT. Translating gives CASGGPRQGTQYF.